This T cell receptor (beta chain) appears in the sequencing data of a study of blood T cell repertoires in COVID-19. Whole-study context: The samples span acute and convalescent COVID-19 from the United States, Italy and Spain. PBMCs, B-cell-depleted T cells, or T cells were the source of the cDNA or gDNA that made up the material.

This clone has a handful of counts. Per the authors' pipeline: Estimated nucleated cell counts came from reference gene primer amplification. Data came from immunoSEQ multiplex PCR; TCRdb stores just in-frame clones and leaves some out. The DNA gave D and trimming, while V, J and clone size come from that table. The sample holds under 250,000 clones, nearly 85% seen once. This TCR derives from a human donor in a cohort sampled during active COVID-19. Material: peripheral blood.

In nucleotides, the CDR3 is TGTGCCAGCAGGGACGTGAACTTTAGCGATGAGCAGTTCTTC. Its translation is CASRDVNFSDEQFF. V usage is TRBV6-5 and J usage is TRBJ2-1; possibly TRBD2 for D (5 bases). V lost 6 bases to trimming and J lost 8 bases, with 17 bases between them. The CDR3 loop spans 14 amino acids. CDR1 MNHEY and CDR2 SVGAGI come from the germline V gene.